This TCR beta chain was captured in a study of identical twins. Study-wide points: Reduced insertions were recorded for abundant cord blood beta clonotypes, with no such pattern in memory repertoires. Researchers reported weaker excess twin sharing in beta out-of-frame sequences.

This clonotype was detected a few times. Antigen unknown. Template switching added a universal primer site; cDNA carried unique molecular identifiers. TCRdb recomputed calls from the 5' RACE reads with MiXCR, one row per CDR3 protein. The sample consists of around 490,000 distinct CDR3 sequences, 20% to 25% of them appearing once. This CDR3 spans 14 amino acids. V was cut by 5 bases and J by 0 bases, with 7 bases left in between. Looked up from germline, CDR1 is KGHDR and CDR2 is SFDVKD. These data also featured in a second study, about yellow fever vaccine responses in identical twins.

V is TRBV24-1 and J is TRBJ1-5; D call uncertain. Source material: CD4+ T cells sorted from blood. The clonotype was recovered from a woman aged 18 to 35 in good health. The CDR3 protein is CATSGQNSNQPQHF. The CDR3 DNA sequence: TGTGCCACCAGTGGGCAGAATAGCAATCAGCCCCAGCATTTT.